One and the same sample provided the 2 T cell receptor beta chains below, sequenced in a study of blood T cell repertoires in COVID-19. Clones were sequenced by immunoSEQ multiplex PCR, and TCRdb holds only the in-frame ones, with some missing. The sample has about 440,000 clones, around 91% seen once. The sample was PBMCs or T cells enriched from blood (not recorded which). The receptors derive from a man between 18 and 29 years old who had recovered from COVID-19.

DNA of the CDR3: TGTGCCAGCCGGGACAGCATGAACACTGAAGCTTTCTTT. This encodes CASRDSMNTEAFF. This sequence joins TRBV27 and TRBJ1-1, with TRBD1 matching over 7 bases. Looked up from germline, CDR1 is MNHEY and CDR2 is SMNVEV (reference sequence). J gave up 0 bases and V 8 bases, and 3 bases lay outside the gene matches. The CDR3 sequence is 13 residues long.

The chain joins TRBV7-2 to TRBJ1-4, with D tentatively TRBD1 (5 bases). CDR3 length: 14 amino acids. With 1 base removed from V and 7 bases from J, the gap between germline ends came to 10 bases. The germline CDR1 and CDR2 sequences are SGHTA and FQGNSA. The CDR3 region is CASSLGPQGEKLFF. In DNA form, the CDR3 reads TGTGCCAGCAGCTTAGGGCCCCAGGGTGAAAAACTGTTTTTT.